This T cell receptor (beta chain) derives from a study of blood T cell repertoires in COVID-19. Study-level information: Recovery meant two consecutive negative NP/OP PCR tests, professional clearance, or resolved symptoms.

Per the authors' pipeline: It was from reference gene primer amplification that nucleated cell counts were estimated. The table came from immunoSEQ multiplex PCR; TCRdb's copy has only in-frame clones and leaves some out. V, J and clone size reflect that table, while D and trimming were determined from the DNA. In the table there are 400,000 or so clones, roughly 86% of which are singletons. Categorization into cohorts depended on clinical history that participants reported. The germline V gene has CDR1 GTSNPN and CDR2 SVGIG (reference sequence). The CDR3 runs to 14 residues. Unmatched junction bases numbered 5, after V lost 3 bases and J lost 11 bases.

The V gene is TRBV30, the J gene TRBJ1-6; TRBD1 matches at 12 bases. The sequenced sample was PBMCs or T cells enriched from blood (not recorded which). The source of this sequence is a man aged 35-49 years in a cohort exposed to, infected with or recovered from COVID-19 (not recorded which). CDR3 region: CAWSAGTGGTPLHF. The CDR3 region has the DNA TGTGCCTGGAGCGCCGGGACAGGGGGCACACCCCTCCACTTT.